This is a list of T cell receptor beta chains from one sample in a study of blood T cell repertoires in COVID-19. The repertoire was sequenced with immunoSEQ multiplex PCR; TCRdb's copy has only in-frame clones and lacks some. The sample lists around 200,000 clones, approximately 83% occurring once. Input material: peripheral blood. The receptor source for this set is a human donor with active or convalescent COVID-19. The donor label of this sample is uncertain. Each CDR3 is given with its conserved first and last residue. D genes are given only for firm matches. Expanded clones are given a class, and other clones once, few, many or no size at all.

j_gene,len,v_gene,abundance,d_gene,CDR3aa,CDR3nt
TRBJ2-7,12,TRBV29-1,-,TRBD2,CSVEAGGYEQYF,TGCAGCGTTGAAGCGGGAGGCTACGAGCAGTACTTC
TRBJ2-1,19,TRBV3-1/TRBV3-2,-,TRBD2,CASSPGTSGRTRYYNEQFF,TGTGCCAGCAGCCCCGGGACTAGCGGGAGGACTCGTTACTACAATGAGCAGTTCTTC
TRBJ2-7,15,TRBV19,-,TRBD2,CASRFSGLPSYEQYF,TGTGCCAGTAGGTTTTCGGGACTACCCTCCTACGAGCAGTACTTC
TRBJ2-5,16,TRBV18,-,TRBD2,CASSAMTSGIQETQYF,TGTGCCAGCTCAGCGATGACTAGCGGGATCCAAGAGACCCAGTACTTC
TRBJ2-2,14,TRBV10-3,-,TRBD2,CAIRAGGPPGELFF,TGTGCCATCCGGGCGGGGGGGCCCCCCGGGGAGCTGTTTTTT
TRBJ1-3,15,TRBV4-2,-,-,CASSQEEGIGNTIYF,TGTGCCAGCAGCCAAGAGGAGGGGATTGGAAACACCATATATTTT
TRBJ1-3,15,TRBV6-2/TRBV6-3,-,-,CASSYLREPGNTIYF,TGTGCCAGCAGTTACCTCAGGGAACCTGGAAACACCATATATTTT
TRBJ2-5,15,TRBV5-1,-,-,CASSPTRREQETQYF,TGCGCCAGCAGCCCCACACGGAGAGAACAAGAGACCCAGTACTTC
TRBJ2-3,16,TRBV6-2/TRBV6-3,-,TRBD2,CASSSLAGEGTDTQYF,TGTGCCAGCAGTTCCCTGGCGGGGGAGGGTACAGATACGCAGTATTTT
TRBJ2-5,15,TRBV5-1,-,TRBD2,CASHPGTSAPETQYF,TGCGCCTCCCATCCCGGGACTAGCGCTCCAGAGACCCAGTACTTC
TRBJ2-7,15,TRBV20-1,-,TRBD2,CSASRSAGRWYEQYF,TGCAGTGCTAGTAGATCAGCGGGGAGATGGTACGAGCAGTACTTC
TRBJ2-7,20,TRBV7-5,-,-,CVRSLVMRGRGLVLSYEQYF,TGTGTCAGAAGCTTAGTTATGAGGGGTCGGGGACTAGTTCTTTCCTACGAGCAGTACTTC
TRBJ1-4,14,TRBV3-1/TRBV3-2,-,-,CASSRDNGREKLFF,TGTGCCAGCAGCCGGGACAACGGTAGAGAAAAACTGTTTTTT
TRBJ2-6,17,TRBV3-1/TRBV3-2,-,TRBD1,CASSPSGTGAGANVLTF,TGTGCCAGCAGCCCCTCCGGGACAGGGGCTGGGGCCAACGTCCTGACTTTC
TRBJ1-1,15,TRBV7-2,-,-,CASRPRQGTGHEAFF,TGTGCCAGCAGGCCCCGCCAGGGAACGGGCCATGAAGCTTTCTTT
TRBJ2-7,15,TRBV5-4,few,-,CASSLGGGGSGEQYF,TGTGCCAGCAGCTTGGGAGGAGGGGGCTCAGGTGAGCAGTACTTC
TRBJ1-2,17,TRBV28,-,TRBD1,CASSFPQGAKGNYGYTF,TGTGCCAGCAGTTTCCCGCAGGGGGCCAAGGGTAACTATGGCTACACCTTC
TRBJ2-3,18,TRBV10-3,-,TRBD1,CAISDTGQGATKEDTQYF,TGTGCCATCAGTGATACGGGACAGGGGGCAACTAAAGAAGATACGCAGTATTTT
TRBJ2-1,15,TRBV4-1,-,TRBD2,CASSQGSGLRNEQFF,TGCGCCAGCAGCCAAGGGTCGGGACTAAGGAATGAGCAGTTCTTC
TRBJ1-2,17,TRBV5-1,few,TRBD1,CASSLGDSHGVLYGYTF,TGCGCCAGCAGCTTGGGGGACAGCCATGGGGTCCTCTATGGCTACACCTTC
TRBJ1-5,15,TRBV2,-,TRBD1,CASREGTGGHQPQHF,TGTGCCAGCAGGGAAGGGACAGGGGGTCATCAGCCCCAGCATTTT
TRBJ1-3,16,TRBV7-2,-,-,CASSLALTNSGNTIYF,TGTGCCAGCAGCCTTGCACTTACTAACTCTGGAAACACCATATATTTT
TRBJ2-7,11,TRBV20-1,-,-,CSASRGNEQYF,TGCAGTGCTAGTCGGGGGAACGAGCAGTACTTC
TRBJ2-3,16,TRBV7-6,-,TRBD2,CASSPWTSGSTDTQYF,TGTGCCAGCAGCCCATGGACTAGCGGGAGCACAGATACGCAGTATTTT
TRBJ2-1,15,TRBV7-6,once,-,CASSLVGGGPNEQFF,TGTGCCAGCAGCTTAGTGGGGGGTGGTCCCAATGAGCAGTTCTTC
TRBJ2-5,17,TRBV5-1,-,TRBD2,CASSAGTSWGPIETQYF,TGCGCCAGCAGCGCTGGGACTAGCTGGGGCCCCATTGAGACCCAGTACTTC
TRBJ1-2,11,TRBV12-3/TRBV12-4,-,-,CASSSRGGYTF,TGTGCCAGCAGTTCCAGGGGTGGCTACACCTTC
TRBJ2-2,17,TRBV10-3,-,TRBD2,CAISDGTSGRGVGELFF,TGTGCCATCAGTGACGGGACTTCCGGGAGGGGGGTCGGGGAGCTGTTTTTT
TRBJ2-7,15,TRBV3-1/TRBV3-2,-,-,CASSQYRDMSYEQYF,TGTGCCAGCAGCCAGTATCGGGACATGAGCTACGAGCAGTACTTC
TRBJ2-7,15,TRBV19,-,-,CASSIVGQGMLEQYF,TGTGCCAGTAGTATTGTCGGGCAGGGGATGCTCGAGCAGTACTTC
TRBJ1-1,14,TRBV14,-,TRBD1,CASSPQGVRTEAFF,TGTGCCAGCAGCCCACAGGGGGTAAGGACTGAAGCTTTCTTT
TRBJ2-2,19,TRBV5-3,few,TRBD2,CARSPRQQREGPNTGELFF,TGTGCCAGAAGCCCGAGGCAGCAGCGGGAGGGCCCCAACACCGGGGAGCTGTTTTTT
TRBJ2-7,15,TRBV5-4,-,-,CASSFQGRGTYEQYF,TGTGCCAGCAGCTTTCAGGGCAGGGGCACCTACGAGCAGTACTTC
TRBJ1-2,17,TRBV27,-,-,CASSQLIPYTGISGYTF,TGTGCCAGCAGTCAACTTATTCCTTATACAGGGATAAGCGGCTACACCTTC
TRBJ2-1,14,TRBV6-4,-,TRBD2,CASSEPSGGNEQFF,TGTGCCAGCAGTGAGCCTAGCGGGGGGAATGAGCAGTTCTTC
TRBJ1-1,14,TRBV6-4,once,-,CASSERRGNTEAFF,TGTGCCAGCAGTGAGAGACGGGGAAACACTGAAGCTTTCTTT
TRBJ2-5,16,TRBV19,-,TRBD1,CASSIGQGVTQETQYF,TGTGCCAGTAGTATAGGTCAGGGGGTGACCCAAGAGACCCAGTACTTC
TRBJ1-1,16,TRBV11-1,-,-,CASSLEGGLGDTEAFF,TGTGCCAGCAGCTTGGAAGGTGGTCTAGGGGACACTGAAGCTTTCTTT
TRBJ2-1,14,TRBV7-3,-,-,CASSLGPGGDEQFF,TGTGCCAGCAGCCTCGGACCGGGCGGGGATGAGCAGTTCTTC
TRBJ1-2,11,TRBV5-6,few,-,CASSFQRGYTF,TGTGCCAGCAGCTTTCAGAGGGGCTACACCTTC
TRBJ2-1,14,TRBV6-4,-,TRBD2,CATAWASGYNEQFF,TGTGCCACCGCGTGGGCTAGCGGATATAATGAGCAGTTCTTC
TRBJ1-2,12,TRBV2,few,TRBD1,CASRGQNYGYTF,TGTGCCAGCAGGGGACAGAACTATGGCTACACCTTC
TRBJ2-1,19,TRBV24-1,-,TRBD1,CATSGLNSPDRGSYNEQFF,TGTGCCACCAGTGGACTAAACTCCCCGGACAGGGGCTCCTACAATGAGCAGTTCTTC
TRBJ2-3,13,TRBV7-8,-,TRBD2,CASSLDTSGRQYF,TGTGCCAGCAGCTTAGACACTAGCGGGCGCCAGTATTTT
TRBJ2-1,15,TRBV2,-,-,CARNPPGVMISEQFF,TGTGCCAGGAACCCCCCGGGTGTAATGATCAGTGAGCAGTTCTTC
TRBJ2-5,15,TRBV10-1,-,TRBD2,CASAISRERCETQYF,TGCGCCAGCGCCATCTCGCGGGAGAGATGCGAGACCCAGTACTTC
TRBJ1-1,12,TRBV12-3/TRBV12-4,-,-,CASSLTNTEAFF,TGTGCCAGCAGCCTAACGAACACTGAAGCTTTCTTT
TRBJ2-2,17,TRBV19,few,TRBD2,CASSPRGSGETAGELFF,TGTGCCAGTAGTCCCCGGGGTAGCGGGGAAACAGCCGGGGAGCTGTTTTTT
TRBJ2-7,11,TRBV5-1,-,-,CASSAYYEQYF,TGCGCCAGCAGCGCCTACTACGAGCAGTACTTC
TRBJ2-3,15,TRBV9,-,TRBD2,CASSVSGTSTDTQYF,TGTGCCAGCAGCGTGAGCGGGACCAGCACAGATACGCAGTATTTT